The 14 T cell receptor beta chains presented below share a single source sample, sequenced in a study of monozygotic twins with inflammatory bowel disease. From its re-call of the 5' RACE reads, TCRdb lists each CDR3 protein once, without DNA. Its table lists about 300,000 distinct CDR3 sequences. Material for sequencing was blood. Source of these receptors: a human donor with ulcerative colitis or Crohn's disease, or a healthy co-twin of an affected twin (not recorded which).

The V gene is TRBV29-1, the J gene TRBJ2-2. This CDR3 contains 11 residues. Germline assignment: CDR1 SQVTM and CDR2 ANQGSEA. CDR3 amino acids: CSVEEAGRMFF.

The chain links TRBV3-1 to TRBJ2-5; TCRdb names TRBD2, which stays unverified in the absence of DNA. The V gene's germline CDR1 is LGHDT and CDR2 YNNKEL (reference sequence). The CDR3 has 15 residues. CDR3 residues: CASSQETSGEETQYF.

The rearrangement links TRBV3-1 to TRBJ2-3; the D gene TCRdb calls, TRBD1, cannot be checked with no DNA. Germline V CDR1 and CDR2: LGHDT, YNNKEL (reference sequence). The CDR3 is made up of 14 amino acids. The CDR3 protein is CASSQQRQGTAQYF.

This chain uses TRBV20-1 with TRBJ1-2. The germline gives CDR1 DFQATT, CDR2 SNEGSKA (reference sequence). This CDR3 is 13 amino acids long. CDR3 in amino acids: CSARGDPLYGYTF.

CDR3 sequence: CSARDPLGNQPQHF. The rearrangement uses TRBV20-1 and TRBJ1-5. The CDR3 has 14 residues. The germline gives CDR1 DFQATT, CDR2 SNEGSKA (reference sequence).

The CDR3 sequence is CASSFAGGSGNYGYTF. The V and J genes are TRBV12-3 or TRBV12-4 and TRBJ1-2; TCRdb designates TRBD1, a call that cannot be tested without DNA. The CDR3 covers 16 residues.

CDR3 sequence: CASSLTDRWNSPLHF. The chain uses TRBV5-1 and TRBJ1-6; TCRdb's assignment of TRBD1 cannot be checked, as there is no DNA. The germline gives CDR1 SGHRS, CDR2 YFSETQ. The CDR3 extends over 15 amino acids.

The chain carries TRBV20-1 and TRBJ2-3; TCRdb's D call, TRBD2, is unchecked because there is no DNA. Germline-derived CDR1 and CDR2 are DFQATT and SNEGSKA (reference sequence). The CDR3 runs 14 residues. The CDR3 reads CSASSSGGTDTQYF.

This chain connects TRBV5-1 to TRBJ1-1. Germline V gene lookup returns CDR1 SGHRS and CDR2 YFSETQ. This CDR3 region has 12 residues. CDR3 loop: CASSLEGNLAFF.

The CDR3: CASSFGQTENEQFF. J is TRBJ2-1 and V is TRBV28. CDR1 and CDR2 from the germline V gene are MDHEN and SYDVKM. This CDR3 comprises 14 residues.

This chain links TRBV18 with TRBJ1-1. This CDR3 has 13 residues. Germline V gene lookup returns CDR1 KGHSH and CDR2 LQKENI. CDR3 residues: CASSPPSVREAFF.

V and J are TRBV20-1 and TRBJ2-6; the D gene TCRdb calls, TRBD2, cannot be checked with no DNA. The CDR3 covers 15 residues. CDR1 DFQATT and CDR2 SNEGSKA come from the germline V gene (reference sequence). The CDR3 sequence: CSANRAGAGANVQTF.

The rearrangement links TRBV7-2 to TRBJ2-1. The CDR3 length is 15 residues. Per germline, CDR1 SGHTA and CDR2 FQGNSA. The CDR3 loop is CASSADRSSYNEQFF.

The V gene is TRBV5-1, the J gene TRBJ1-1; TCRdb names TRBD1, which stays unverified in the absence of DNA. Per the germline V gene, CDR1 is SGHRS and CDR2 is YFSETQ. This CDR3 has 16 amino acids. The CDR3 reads CASSLGGTGGRTEAFF.